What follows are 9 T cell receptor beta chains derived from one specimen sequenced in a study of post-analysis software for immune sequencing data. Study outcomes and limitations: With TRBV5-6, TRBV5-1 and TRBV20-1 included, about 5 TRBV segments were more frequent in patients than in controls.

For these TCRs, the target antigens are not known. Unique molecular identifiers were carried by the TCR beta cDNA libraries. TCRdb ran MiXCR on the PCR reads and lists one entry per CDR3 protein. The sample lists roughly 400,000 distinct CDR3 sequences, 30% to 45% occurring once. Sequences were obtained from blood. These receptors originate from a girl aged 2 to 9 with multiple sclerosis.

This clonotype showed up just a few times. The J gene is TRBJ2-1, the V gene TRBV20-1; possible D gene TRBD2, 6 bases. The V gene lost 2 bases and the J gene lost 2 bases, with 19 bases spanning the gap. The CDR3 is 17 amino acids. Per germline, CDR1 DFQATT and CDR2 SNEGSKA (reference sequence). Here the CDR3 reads CSARPRGGRGPYNEQFF. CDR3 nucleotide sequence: TGCAGTGCTAGACCCCGAGGAGGGAGAGGGCCCTACAATGAGCAGTTCTTC.

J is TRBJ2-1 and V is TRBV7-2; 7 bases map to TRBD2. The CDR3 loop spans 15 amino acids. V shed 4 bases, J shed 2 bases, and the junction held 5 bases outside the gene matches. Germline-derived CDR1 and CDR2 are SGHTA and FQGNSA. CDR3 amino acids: CASSSLAAAYNEQFF. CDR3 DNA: TGTGCCAGCAGCTCGCTAGCGGCCGCCTACAATGAGCAGTTCTTC.

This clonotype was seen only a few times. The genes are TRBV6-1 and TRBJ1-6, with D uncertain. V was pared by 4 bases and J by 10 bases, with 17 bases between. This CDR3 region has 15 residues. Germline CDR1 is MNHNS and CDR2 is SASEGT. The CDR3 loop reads CASSARPIEGSPLHF. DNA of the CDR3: TGTGCCAGCAGTGCTCGACCTATAGAAGGCTCACCCCTCCACTTT.

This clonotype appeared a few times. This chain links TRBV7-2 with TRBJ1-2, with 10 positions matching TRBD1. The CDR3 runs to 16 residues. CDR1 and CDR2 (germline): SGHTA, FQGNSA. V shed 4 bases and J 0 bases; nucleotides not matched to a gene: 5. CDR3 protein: CASSSTGTGANYGYTF. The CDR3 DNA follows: TGTGCCAGCAGCTCCACCGGGACAGGGGCTAACTATGGCTACACCTTC. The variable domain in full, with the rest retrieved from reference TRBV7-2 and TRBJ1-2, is GAGVSQSPSNKVTEKGKDVELRCDPISGHTALYWYRQSLGQGLEFLIYFQGNSAPDKSGLPSDRFSAERTGGSVSTLTIQRTQQEDSAVYLCASSSTGTGANYGYTFGSGTRLTVV.

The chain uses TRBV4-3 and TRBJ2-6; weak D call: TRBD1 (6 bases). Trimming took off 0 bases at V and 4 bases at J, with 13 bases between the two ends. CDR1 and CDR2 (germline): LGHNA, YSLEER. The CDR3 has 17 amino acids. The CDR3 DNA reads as TGCGCCAGCAGCCAAGATATGACAGGTTCCGGGGCCAACGTCCTGACTTTC. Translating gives CASSQDMTGSGANVLTF.

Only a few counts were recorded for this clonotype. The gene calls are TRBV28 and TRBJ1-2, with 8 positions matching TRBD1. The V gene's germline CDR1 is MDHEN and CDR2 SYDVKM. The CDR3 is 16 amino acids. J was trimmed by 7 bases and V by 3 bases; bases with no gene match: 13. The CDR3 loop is CASSFNAGGYSLGYTF. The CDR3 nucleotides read TGTGCCAGCAGTTTTAATGCAGGGGGCTACTCCCTTGGCTACACCTTC.

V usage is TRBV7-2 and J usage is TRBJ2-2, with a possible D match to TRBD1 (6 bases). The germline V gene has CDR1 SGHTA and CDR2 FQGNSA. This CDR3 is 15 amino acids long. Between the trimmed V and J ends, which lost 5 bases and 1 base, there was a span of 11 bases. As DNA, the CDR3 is TGTGCCAGCAGCACACTGGGACAGAACACCGGGGAGCTGTTTTTT. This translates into CASSTLGQNTGELFF.

This CDR3 reads CASSFATGAGEQFF. The CDR3 DNA sequence: TGTGCCAGCAGCTTCGCGACGGGGGCGGGTGAGCAGTTCTTC. This chain uses TRBV7-6 with TRBJ2-1; D is tentatively TRBD1 or TRBD2 (6 bases each). Trimming stripped 3 bases from V and 9 bases from J, with 15 bases between. The CDR3 extends over 14 amino acids. Germline V gene sequence: CDR1 SGHVS, CDR2 FNYEAQ. The whole variable domain, remainder taken from reference TRBV7-6 and TRBJ2-1, is GAGVSQSPRYKVTKRGQDVALRCDPISGHVSLYWYRQALGQGPEFLTYFNYEAQQDKSGLPNDRFSAERPEGSISTLTIQRTEQRDSAMYRCASSFATGAGEQFFGPGTRLTVL.

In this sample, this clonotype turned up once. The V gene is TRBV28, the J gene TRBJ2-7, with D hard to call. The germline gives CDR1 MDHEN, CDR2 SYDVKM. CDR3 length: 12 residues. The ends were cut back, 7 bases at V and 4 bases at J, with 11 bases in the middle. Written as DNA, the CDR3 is TGTGCCAGCACGGGCCCCGCTTACGAGCAGTACTTC. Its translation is CASTGPAYEQYF.